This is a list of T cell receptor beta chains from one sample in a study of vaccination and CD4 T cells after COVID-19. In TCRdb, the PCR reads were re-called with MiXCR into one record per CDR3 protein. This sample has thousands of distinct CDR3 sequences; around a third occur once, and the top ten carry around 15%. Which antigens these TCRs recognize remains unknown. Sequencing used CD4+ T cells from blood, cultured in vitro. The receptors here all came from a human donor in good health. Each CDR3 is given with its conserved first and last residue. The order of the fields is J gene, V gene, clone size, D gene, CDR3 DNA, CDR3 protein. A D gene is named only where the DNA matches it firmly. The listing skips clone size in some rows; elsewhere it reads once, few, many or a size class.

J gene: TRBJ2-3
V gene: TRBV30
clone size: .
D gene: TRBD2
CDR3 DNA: TGTGCCTGGAGTGTGTCTAGCGGGGCCACAGATACGCAGTATTTT
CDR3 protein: CAWSVSSGATDTQYF

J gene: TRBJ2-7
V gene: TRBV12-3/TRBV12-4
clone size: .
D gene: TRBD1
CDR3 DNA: TGTGCCAGCAGTCCTCAGGGACAGGGCTACGAGCAGTACTTC
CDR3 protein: CASSPQGQGYEQYF

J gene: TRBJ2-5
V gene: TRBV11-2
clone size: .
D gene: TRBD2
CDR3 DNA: TGTGCCAGCAGCTTCCGACTAGCGGGAGGAGAAGAGACCCAGTACTTC
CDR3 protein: CASSFRLAGGEETQYF

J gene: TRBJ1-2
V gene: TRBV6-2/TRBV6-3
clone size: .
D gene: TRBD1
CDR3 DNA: TGTGCCAGCACCCCCACAGGGGTTGACGGCTACACCTTC
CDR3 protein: CASTPTGVDGYTF

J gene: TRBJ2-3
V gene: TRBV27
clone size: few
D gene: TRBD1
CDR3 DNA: TGTGCCAGCAGTTGGCTAAGGACAGGGAGGTTGGATACGCAGTATTTT
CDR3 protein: CASSWLRTGRLDTQYF

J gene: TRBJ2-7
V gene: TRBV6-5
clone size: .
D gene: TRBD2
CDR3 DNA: TGTGCCAGCAGTTACTCGGGGACTAGCGGGAGTTACGAGCAGTACTTC
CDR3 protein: CASSYSGTSGSYEQYF

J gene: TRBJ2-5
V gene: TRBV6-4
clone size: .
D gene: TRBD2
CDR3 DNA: TGTGCCAGCAGTCCCTCTACTAGCGGGGGCCAAGAGACCCAGTACTTC
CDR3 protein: CASSPSTSGGQETQYF

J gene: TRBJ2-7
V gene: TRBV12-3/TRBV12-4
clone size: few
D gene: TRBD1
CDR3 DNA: TGTGCCAGCAGTTTTTCAGACAGGGTCCTCCGAGGGTCCTACGAGCAGTACTTC
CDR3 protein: CASSFSDRVLRGSYEQYF

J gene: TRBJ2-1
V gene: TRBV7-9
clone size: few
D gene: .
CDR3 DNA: TGTGCCAGCAGCTTAGCTATCGGACTTGAGCAGTTCTTC
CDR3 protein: CASSLAIGLEQFF

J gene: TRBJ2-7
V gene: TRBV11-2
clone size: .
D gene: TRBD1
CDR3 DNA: TGTGCCAGCACTGGACAGGAATACGAGCAGTACTTC
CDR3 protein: CASTGQEYEQYF

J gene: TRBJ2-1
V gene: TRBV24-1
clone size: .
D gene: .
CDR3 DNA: TGTGCCACCAGTGATAGTGAGGGCGCCTCCTACAATGAGCAGTTCTTC
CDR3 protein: CATSDSEGASYNEQFF

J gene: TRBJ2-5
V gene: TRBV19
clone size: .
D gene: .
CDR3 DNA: TGTGCCAGTAGTATCATTGGGGGCGAGACCCAGTACTTC
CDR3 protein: CASSIIGGETQYF

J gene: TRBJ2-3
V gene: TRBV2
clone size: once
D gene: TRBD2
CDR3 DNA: TGTGCCAGCAGGTTACTAGCGGGTCTGACAACTAGCACAGATACGCAGTATTTT
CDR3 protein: CASRLLAGLTTSTDTQYF

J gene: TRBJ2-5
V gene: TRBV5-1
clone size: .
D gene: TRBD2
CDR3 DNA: TGCGCCAGCAGCGACGGGGGGGTCCAAGAGACCCAGTACTTC
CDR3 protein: CASSDGGVQETQYF

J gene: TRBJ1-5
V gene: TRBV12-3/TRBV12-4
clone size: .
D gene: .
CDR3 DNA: TGTGCCAGCAGTTCCGCCTGGTCGGCCCAGCATTTT
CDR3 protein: CASSSAWSAQHF

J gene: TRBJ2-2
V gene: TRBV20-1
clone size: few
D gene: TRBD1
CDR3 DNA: TGCAGTGCTAGTGGGACAGGTGGTCACGGGGAGAACACCGGGGAGCTGTTTTTT
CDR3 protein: CSASGTGGHGENTGELFF

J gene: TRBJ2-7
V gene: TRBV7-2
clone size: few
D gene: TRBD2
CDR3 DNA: TGTGCCAGCAGCTTAGTTGCTAGCGGGGGCTCCCCCTACGAGCAGTACTTC
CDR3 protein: CASSLVASGGSPYEQYF

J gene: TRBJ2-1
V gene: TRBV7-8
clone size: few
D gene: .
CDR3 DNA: TGTGCCAGCAGCTTAGACTACTATGAGCAGTTCTTC
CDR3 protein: CASSLDYYEQFF

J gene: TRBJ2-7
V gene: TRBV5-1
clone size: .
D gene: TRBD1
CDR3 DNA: TGCGCCAGCAGCTTGGGGGGACAGGGAACATACGAGCAGTACTTC
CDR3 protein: CASSLGGQGTYEQYF

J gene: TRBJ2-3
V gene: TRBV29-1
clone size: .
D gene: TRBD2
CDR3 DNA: TGCAGCGAGGGACTAGCGGGAGCAGATACGCAGTATTTT
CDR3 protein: CSEGLAGADTQYF

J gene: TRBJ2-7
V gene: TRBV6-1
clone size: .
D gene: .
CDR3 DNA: TGTGCCAGCATGGGAAGCCCAACCTACGAGCAGTACTTC
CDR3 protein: CASMGSPTYEQYF

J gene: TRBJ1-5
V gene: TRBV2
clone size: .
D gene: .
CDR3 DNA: TGTGCCAGCAGTGAATTTAGGAGCAATCAGCCCCAGCATTTT
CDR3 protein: CASSEFRSNQPQHF

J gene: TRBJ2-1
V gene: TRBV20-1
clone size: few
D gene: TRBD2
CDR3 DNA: TGCAGTGCTAGGTCCCGACTAGCGGTATACAATGAGCAGTTCTTC
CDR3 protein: CSARSRLAVYNEQFF

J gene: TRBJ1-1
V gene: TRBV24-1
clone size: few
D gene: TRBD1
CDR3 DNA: TGTGCCACCAGTGATTCAGGGGGTAGCACTGAAGCTTTCTTT
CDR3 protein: CATSDSGGSTEAFF

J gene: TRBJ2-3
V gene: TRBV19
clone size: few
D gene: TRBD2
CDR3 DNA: TGTGCCAGTAGTATAGAGGCCGCGGGAGGTCCCCTAGATACGCAGTATTTT
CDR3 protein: CASSIEAAGGPLDTQYF

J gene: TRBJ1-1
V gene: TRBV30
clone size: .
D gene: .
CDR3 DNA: TGTGCCCACAAGACAGGAGTAGCTTTCTTT
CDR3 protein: CAHKTGVAFF

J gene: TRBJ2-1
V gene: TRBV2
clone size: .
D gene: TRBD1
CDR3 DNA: TGTGCCAGCACCGTAGTACAGGGGGGTAATGAGCAGTTCTTC
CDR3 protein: CASTVVQGGNEQFF

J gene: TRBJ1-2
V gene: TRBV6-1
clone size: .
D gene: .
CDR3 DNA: TGTGCCAGCAGGGACATCTCTTATGGCTACACCTTC
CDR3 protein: CASRDISYGYTF

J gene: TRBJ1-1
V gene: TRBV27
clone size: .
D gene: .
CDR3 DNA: TGTGCCAGCAGTTTAGTGGACGAGGTGAACACTGAAGCTTTCTTT
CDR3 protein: CASSLVDEVNTEAFF

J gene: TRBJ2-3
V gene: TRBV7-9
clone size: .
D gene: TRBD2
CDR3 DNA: TGTGCCAGCAGCTTAGCTAGCGGGATTAGGTCAGATACGCAGTATTTT
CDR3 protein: CASSLASGIRSDTQYF

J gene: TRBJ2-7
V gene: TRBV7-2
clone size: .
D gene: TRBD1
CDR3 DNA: TGTGCCAGCAGCTTGAGACAGGGCCCCTACGAGCAGTACTTC
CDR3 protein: CASSLRQGPYEQYF

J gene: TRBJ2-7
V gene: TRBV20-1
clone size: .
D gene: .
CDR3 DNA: TGCAGTGCCCGAGGCCAGCGGGCATCTCTTGGGCAGTACTTC
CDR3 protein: CSARGQRASLGQYF

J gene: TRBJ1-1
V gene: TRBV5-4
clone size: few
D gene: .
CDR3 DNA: TGTGCCAGCAGCTTGGAGGTCCGGGTCAGCACTGAAGCTTTCTTT
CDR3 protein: CASSLEVRVSTEAFF

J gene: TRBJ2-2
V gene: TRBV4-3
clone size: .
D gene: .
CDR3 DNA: TGCGCCAGCAGCCAAGATCTTCAGGGGAGGGCCCCCGGGGAGCTGTTTTTT
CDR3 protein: CASSQDLQGRAPGELFF